The subject of this entry is one TCR beta chain. The time point: pre-sensitization, week 0. As to treatment: therapeutic diphenylcyclopropenone sensitization with weekly scalp DPC. Blood draws preceded each patch test application. Authors' methods: Per-sample TCR counts ranged from roughly 23,224 to 750,000, median 95,638. MiXCR, applied by TCRdb to the RACE reads, yields one record per CDR3 protein. The V and J calls shown here were made by TCRdb, not taken from the authors' results. Of tens of thousands of distinct CDR3 sequences listed, roughly 10% are singletons. Trimming removed 5 bases from V and 2 bases from J, with 25 bases in between. The CDR3 extends over 20 amino acids. CDR1 and CDR2 (germline): SGHAT, FQDESV (reference sequence). The source of the sample is a study of human T cells and chemical hapten exposure. Study-wide background: A roughly 2 cm by roughly 2 cm inner upper arm patch received 2% DPC for sensitization.

The chain employs TRBV11-1 and TRBJ2-6; the D gene is possibly TRBD2 (5 bases). The sample consisted of whole blood, taken in connection with sensitization to the hapten diphenylcyclopropenone (DPC). This receptor was taken from a woman aged 40 to 50 with alopecia areata. Some clones in this sample may be carry-over from other donors' samples. The DNA of the CDR3 is TGTGCCAGCAGCCCATCGGCCTCGGGAAAACCTACCCCTGGGGCCAACGTCCTGACTTTC. This translates into CASSPSASGKPTPGANVLTF.